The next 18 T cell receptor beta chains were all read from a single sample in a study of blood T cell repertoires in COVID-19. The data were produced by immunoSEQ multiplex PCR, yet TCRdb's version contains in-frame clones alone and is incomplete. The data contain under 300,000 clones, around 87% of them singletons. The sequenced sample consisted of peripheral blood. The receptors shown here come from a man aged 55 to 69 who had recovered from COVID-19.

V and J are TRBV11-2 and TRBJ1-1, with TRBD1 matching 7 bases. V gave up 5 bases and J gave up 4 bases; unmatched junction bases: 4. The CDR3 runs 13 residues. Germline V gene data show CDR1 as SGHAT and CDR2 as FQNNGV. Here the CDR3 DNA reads TGTGCCAGCAGCCAAGGGGGCGGCACTGAAGCTTTCTTT. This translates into CASSQGGGTEAFF. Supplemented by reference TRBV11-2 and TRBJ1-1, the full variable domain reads EAGVAQSPRYKIIEKRQSVAFWCNPISGHATLYWYQQILGQGPKLLIQFQNNGVVDDSQLPKDRFSAERLKGVDSTLKIQPAKLEDSAVYLCASSQGGGTEAFFGQGTRLTVV.

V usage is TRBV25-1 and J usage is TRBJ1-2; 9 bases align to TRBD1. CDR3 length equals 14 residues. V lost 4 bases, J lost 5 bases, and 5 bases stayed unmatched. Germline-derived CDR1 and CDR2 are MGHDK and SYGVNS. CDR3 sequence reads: CASSGDRARYGYTF. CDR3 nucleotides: TGTGCCAGCAGTGGGGACAGGGCGCGGTATGGCTACACCTTC.

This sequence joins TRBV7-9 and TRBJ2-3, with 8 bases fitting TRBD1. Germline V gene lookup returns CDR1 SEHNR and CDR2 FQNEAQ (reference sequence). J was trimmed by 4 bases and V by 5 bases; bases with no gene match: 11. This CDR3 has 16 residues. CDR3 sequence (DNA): TGTGCCAGCAGCCCCCCCCGAGACAGGGGATCAGATACGCAGTATTTT. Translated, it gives CASSPPRDRGSDTQYF. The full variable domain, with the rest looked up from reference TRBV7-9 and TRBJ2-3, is DTGVSQNPRHKITKRGQNVTFRCDPISEHNRLYWYRQTLGQGPEFLTYFQNEAQLEKSRLLSDRFSAERPKGSFSTLEIQRTEQGDSAMYLCASSPPRDRGSDTQYFGPGTRLTVL.

The DNA of the CDR3 is TGCAGCGTAGGAACGACGGACAGCCACACCGGGGAGCTGTTTTTT. Its translation is CSVGTTDSHTGELFF. The chain couples TRBV29-1 to TRBJ2-2; tentative D call: TRBD1 (6 bases). This CDR3 region has 15 residues. CDR1 SQVTM and CDR2 ANQGSEA come from the germline V gene. V was clipped by 6 bases and J by 3 bases, with 17 bases between them.

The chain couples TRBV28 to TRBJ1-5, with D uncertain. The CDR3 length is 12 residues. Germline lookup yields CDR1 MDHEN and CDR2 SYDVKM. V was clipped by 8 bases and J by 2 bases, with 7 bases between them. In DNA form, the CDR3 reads TGTGCCAGCTATACAGGCAATCAGCCCCAGCATTTT. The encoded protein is CASYTGNQPQHF.

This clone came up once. Here the CDR3 DNA reads TGTGCCAGCAGCGTAGAAGGTGGAGGGCGGGTCGGCTCCTACAATGAGCAGTTCTTC. It translates to CASSVEGGGRVGSYNEQFF. V is TRBV9 and J is TRBJ2-1, with D maybe TRBD2 (6 bases). The CDR3 is made up of 19 amino acids. Germline CDR1 is SGDLS and CDR2 is YYNGEE. V lost 0 bases and J 0 bases, leaving 19 bases between the germline ends. Full variable domain (missing parts from reference TRBV9 and TRBJ2-1): DSGVTQTPKHLITATGQRVTLRCSPRSGDLSVYWYQQSLDQGLQFLIQYYNGEERAKGNILERFSAQQFPDLHSELNLSSLELGDSALYFCASSVEGGGRVGSYNEQFFGPGTRLTVL.

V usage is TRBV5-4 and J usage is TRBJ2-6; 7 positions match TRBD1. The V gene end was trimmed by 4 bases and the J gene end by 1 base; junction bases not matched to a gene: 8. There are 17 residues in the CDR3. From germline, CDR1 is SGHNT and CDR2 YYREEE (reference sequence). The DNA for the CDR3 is TGTGCCAGCAGCCAACCGGGACAGAGATCTGGGGCCAACGTCCTGACTTTC. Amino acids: CASSQPGQRSGANVLTF.

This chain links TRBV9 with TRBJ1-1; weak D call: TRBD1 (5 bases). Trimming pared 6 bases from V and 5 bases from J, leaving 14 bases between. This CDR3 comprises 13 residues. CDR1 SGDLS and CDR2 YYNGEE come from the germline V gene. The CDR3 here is CASNQKPGTEAFF. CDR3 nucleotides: TGTGCCAGCAACCAGAAGCCAGGGACTGAAGCTTTCTTT.

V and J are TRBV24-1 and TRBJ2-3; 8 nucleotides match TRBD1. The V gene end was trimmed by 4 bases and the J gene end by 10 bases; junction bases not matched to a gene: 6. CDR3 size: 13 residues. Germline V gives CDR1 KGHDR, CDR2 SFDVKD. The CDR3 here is CATSDLDRDSQYF. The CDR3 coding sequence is TGTGCCACCAGTGACCTGGACAGGGACTCGCAGTATTTT.

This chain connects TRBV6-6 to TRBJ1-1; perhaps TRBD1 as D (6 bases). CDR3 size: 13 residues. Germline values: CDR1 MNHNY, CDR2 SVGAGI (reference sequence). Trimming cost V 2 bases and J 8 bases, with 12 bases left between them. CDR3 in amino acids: CASSYPYREEAFF. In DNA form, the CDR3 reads TGTGCCAGCAGTTACCCGTACAGGGAAGAAGCTTTCTTT.

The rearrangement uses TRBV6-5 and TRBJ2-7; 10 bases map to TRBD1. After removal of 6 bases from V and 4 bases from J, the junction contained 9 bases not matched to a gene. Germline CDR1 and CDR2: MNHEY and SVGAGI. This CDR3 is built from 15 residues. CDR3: CASRRGGDRGYEQYF. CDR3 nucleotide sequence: TGTGCCAGCAGGAGGGGCGGGGACAGGGGTTACGAGCAGTACTTC.

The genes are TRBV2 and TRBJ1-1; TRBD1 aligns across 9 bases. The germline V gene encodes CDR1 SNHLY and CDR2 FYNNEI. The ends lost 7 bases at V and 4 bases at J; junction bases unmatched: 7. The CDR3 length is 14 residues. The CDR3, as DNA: TGTGCCAGCACCGATATGACAGGGGGCACTGAAGCTTTCTTT. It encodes CASTDMTGGTEAFF. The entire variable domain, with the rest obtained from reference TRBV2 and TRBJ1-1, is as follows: EPEVTQTPSHQVTQMGQEVILRCVPISNHLYFYWYRQILGQKVEFLVSFYNNEISEKSEIFDDQFSVERPDGSNFTLKIRSTKLEDSAMYFCASTDMTGGTEAFFGQGTRLTVV.

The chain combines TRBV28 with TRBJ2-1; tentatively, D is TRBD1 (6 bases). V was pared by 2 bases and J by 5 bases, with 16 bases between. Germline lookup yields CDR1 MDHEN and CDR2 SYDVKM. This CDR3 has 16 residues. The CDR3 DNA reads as TGTGCCAGCAGTTTAGGGCACAGGGTCCTGAACAATGAGCAGTTCTTC. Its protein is CASSLGHRVLNNEQFF.

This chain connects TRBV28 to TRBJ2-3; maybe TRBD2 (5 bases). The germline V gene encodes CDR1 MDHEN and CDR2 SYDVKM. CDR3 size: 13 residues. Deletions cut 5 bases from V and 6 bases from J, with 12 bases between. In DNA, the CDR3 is TGTGCCAGCAGTAAGTCGGGGTCCGATACGCAGTATTTT. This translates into CASSKSGSDTQYF.

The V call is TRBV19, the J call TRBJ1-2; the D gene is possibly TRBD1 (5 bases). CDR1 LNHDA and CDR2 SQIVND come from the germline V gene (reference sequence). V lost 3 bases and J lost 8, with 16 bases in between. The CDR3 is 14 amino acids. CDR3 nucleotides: TGTGCCAGTAGTATTGGTTCAGGGAGGAAAGGCTACACCTTC. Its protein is CASSIGSGRKGYTF.

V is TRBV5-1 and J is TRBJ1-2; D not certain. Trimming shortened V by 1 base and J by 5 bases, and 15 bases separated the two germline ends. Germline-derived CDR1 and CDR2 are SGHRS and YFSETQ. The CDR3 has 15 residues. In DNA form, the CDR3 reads TGCGCCAGCAGCTTGTCTGGGAGGACCACTTATGGCTACACCTTC. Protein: CASSLSGRTTYGYTF.

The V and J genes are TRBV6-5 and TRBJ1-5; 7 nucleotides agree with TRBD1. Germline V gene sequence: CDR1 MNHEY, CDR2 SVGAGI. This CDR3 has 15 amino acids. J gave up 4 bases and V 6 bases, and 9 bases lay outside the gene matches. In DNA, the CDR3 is TGTGCCAGCAGGCAGACAGGGAAGGGAAATCAGCCCCAGCATTTT. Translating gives CASRQTGKGNQPQHF.

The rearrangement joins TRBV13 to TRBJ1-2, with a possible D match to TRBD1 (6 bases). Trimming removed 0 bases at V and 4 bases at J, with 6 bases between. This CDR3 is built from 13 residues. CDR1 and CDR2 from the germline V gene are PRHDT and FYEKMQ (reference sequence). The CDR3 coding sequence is TGTGCCAGCAGCTTAGGAGGGGGCTATGGCTACACCTTC. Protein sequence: CASSLGGGYGYTF.